This is a list of T cell receptor beta chains from one sample in a study of blood T cell repertoires in COVID-19. Profiled with immunoSEQ multiplex PCR; TCRdb holds only in-frame clones, not every one. The sample lists about 72,000 clones, roughly 86% occurring once. Sample: peripheral blood. The receptors derive from a woman aged 60 to 75 with acute or convalescent COVID-19. Each CDR3 is given with its conserved first and last residue. A D gene is named only where the DNA matches it firmly. Clone size is shown for a subset of rows, as once, few, many or a class of expanded clone.

clone size,D gene,V gene,J gene,CDR3 DNA,CDR3 protein
-,-,TRBV7-9,TRBJ1-1,TGTGCCAGCAGCGGGTTTACAGGTTTCACTGAAGCTTTCTTT,CASSGFTGFTEAFF
-,-,TRBV6-2/TRBV6-3,TRBJ2-5,TGTGCCAGCAGTTACCGTACTAGAATGGAGACCCAGTACTTC,CASSYRTRMETQYF
-,TRBD2,TRBV6-2/TRBV6-3,TRBJ2-1,TGTGCCAGCAGTAAGCGGGGGGTGAGCAATGAGCAGTTCTTC,CASSKRGVSNEQFF
-,TRBD1,TRBV4-1,TRBJ1-2,TGCGCCAGCAGCCAAGACGGGACAGGGAACTATGGCTACACCTTC,CASSQDGTGNYGYTF
-,TRBD1,TRBV2,TRBJ2-5,TGTGCCAGCGGCGGGGGACAGGGGGTTGGAGAGACCCAGTACTTC,CASGGGQGVGETQYF
-,-,TRBV27,TRBJ1-2,TGTGCCAGCAGCGACGACGGGTTTTATGGCTACACCTTC,CASSDDGFYGYTF
-,-,TRBV10-3,TRBJ1-3,TGTGCCATCAGTGAACTACCCGGACAGACTGGAAACACCATATATTTT,CAISELPGQTGNTIYF
-,TRBD1,TRBV6-5,TRBJ2-2,TGTGCCAGCAGTCCCCTACAGGGGCGGACCGGGGAGCTGTTTTTT,CASSPLQGRTGELFF
once,TRBD2,TRBV20-1,TRBJ2-1,TGCAGTGCTAGTGCGGGGGGTAGCGATGAGCAGTTCTTC,CSASAGGSDEQFF
few,-,TRBV19,TRBJ1-3,TGTGCCAGTAGTATCCCCCAGTCCTCTGGAAACACCATATATTTT,CASSIPQSSGNTIYF
-,TRBD2,TRBV6-5,TRBJ2-5,TGTGCCAGCACCAGGGTTAGCGGGGGACAAGAGACCCAGTACTTC,CASTRVSGGQETQYF
-,-,TRBV3-1/TRBV3-2,TRBJ2-2,TGTGCCAGCAGTCTGACTCCCTCCGGGGAGCTGTTTTTT,CASSLTPSGELFF
-,-,TRBV24-1,TRBJ2-1,TGTGCCACCACTGGGACACCAGACTACAATGAGCAGTTCTTC,CATTGTPDYNEQFF
few,TRBD1,TRBV5-4,TRBJ2-1,TGTGCCAGCAGCCGCTGGGACAGGGTTAGTAATGAGCAGTTCTTC,CASSRWDRVSNEQFF
-,TRBD1,TRBV27,TRBJ2-7,TGTGCCAGCAGTTTATGGGGGACAGGGTTTGGCGAGCAGTACTTC,CASSLWGTGFGEQYF
-,TRBD1,TRBV19,TRBJ1-2,TGTGCCAGTAGTTCTGGACAGGGCTTCTATGGCTACACCTTC,CASSSGQGFYGYTF
-,TRBD2,TRBV19,TRBJ2-2,TGTGCCAGTAGTGGTCCGGGACTAGCTGGACCCGGCGGGGAGCTGTTTTTT,CASSGPGLAGPGGELFF
-,-,TRBV5-1,TRBJ2-2,TGCGCCAGCACCTCGTTCACCGGGGAGCTGTTTTTT,CASTSFTGELFF
-,-,TRBV19,TRBJ2-6,TGTGCCAGTAGTATCCAGGGTGGCTCTGGGGCCAACGTCCTGACTTTC,CASSIQGGSGANVLTF
-,TRBD1,TRBV6-5,TRBJ1-3,TGTGCCAGCAGAGGACAGGGAGGTGGAAACACCATATATTTT,CASRGQGGGNTIYF
-,-,TRBV11-1,TRBJ1-1,TGTGCCAGCAGTTTCAGGGAGGCACTCGAAGCTTTCTTT,CASSFREALEAFF
-,TRBD2,TRBV19,TRBJ2-3,TGTGCCAGTAGTATAGCGACTAGCGGAAGCACAGATACGCAGTATTTT,CASSIATSGSTDTQYF
-,TRBD1,TRBV19,TRBJ2-2,TGTGCCACCAGACAGGGGACGGGCACCGGGGAGCTGTTTTTT,CATRQGTGTGELFF
-,TRBD1,TRBV6-5,TRBJ2-3,TGTGCCAGCAGGGGGACAGGGTGGGATACGCAGTATTTT,CASRGTGWDTQYF
-,-,TRBV7-2,TRBJ1-1,TGTGCCAGCAGCTCGACAGTGAACACTGAAGCTTTCTTT,CASSSTVNTEAFF
-,-,TRBV4-1,TRBJ1-1,TGCGCCAGCAGCCAAGACACCGGAGGGGTTCCGAACACTGAAGCTTTCTTT,CASSQDTGGVPNTEAFF
-,-,TRBV3-1/TRBV3-2,TRBJ1-2,TGTGCCAGCAGCCAGGGCAGCCACTATGGCTACACCTTC,CASSQGSHYGYTF
-,-,TRBV30,TRBJ1-4,TGTGCCTGGAGACGAAGGGAGGATGAAAAACTGTTTTTT,CAWRRREDEKLFF
-,-,TRBV7-3,TRBJ2-2,TGTGCCAGCAGGCTCGTACAGGGATCGGGGGAGCTGTTTTTT,CASRLVQGSGELFF
-,-,TRBV4-1,TRBJ2-5,TGCGCCAGCAGCCAAGATTTTGAGATGATTCCGTACTTC,CASSQDFEMIPYF
-,-,TRBV28,TRBJ2-3,TGTGCCAGCAGTTCGAATCGGGGGGCTAGCACAGATACGCAGTATTTT,CASSSNRGASTDTQYF
-,-,TRBV25-1,TRBJ1-3,TGTGCCAGCAAGAAAGGACAGCCTGGAAACACCATATATTTT,CASKKGQPGNTIYF
-,-,TRBV5-4,TRBJ1-1,TGTGCCAGCAGCTCGGACAGAATTGAAGCTTTCTTT,CASSSDRIEAFF
few,-,TRBV7-9,TRBJ2-7,TGTGCCAGCAGCTTACAGGGCATGGCCTACGAGCAGTACTTC,CASSLQGMAYEQYF
-,-,TRBV28,TRBJ1-2,TGTGCCAGCAGTCCCCGGGACACCGAACCCTATGGCTACACCTTC,CASSPRDTEPYGYTF
-,TRBD1,TRBV19,TRBJ2-3,TGTGCCAGTAGTCCACAGGGGGCCCGCACAGATACGCAGTATTTT,CASSPQGARTDTQYF
-,-,TRBV7-6,TRBJ1-5,TGTGCCAGCAGCTTAGCGCGGGGGTTCAATCAGCCCCAGCATTTT,CASSLARGFNQPQHF
-,TRBD1,TRBV7-9,TRBJ2-7,TGTGCCACCGAGGGGGCTCACTACGAGCAGTACTTC,CATEGAHYEQYF
-,TRBD1,TRBV4-1,TRBJ2-7,TGCGCCAGCAGCCAAACGACAGGGGACGAGCAGTACTTC,CASSQTTGDEQYF
medium-sized,-,TRBV2,TRBJ1-5,TGTGCCAGCAGTGAAGCCACGGGAGGTCAGCCCCAGCATTTT,CASSEATGGQPQHF
once,-,TRBV5-1,TRBJ2-3,TGCGCCAGCAGCTCGACAGACACAGATACGCAGTATTTT,CASSSTDTDTQYF
-,-,TRBV7-9,TRBJ1-1,TGTGCCAGCAGCTTCGTACTAGGGGGGGAGTGGGGAGCTTTCTTT,CASSFVLGGEWGAFF
-,TRBD2,TRBV28,TRBJ2-1,TGTGCCAGCAGTCCCCAGACTAGCGGGGGGTTTTTTTCCTACAATGAGCAGTTCTTC,CASSPQTSGGFFSYNEQFF
-,TRBD2,TRBV7-2,TRBJ2-5,TGTGCCAGCAGTTCAAGCGCTAGCGGGGAGACCCAGTACTTC,CASSSSASGETQYF
-,TRBD1,TRBV19,TRBJ1-2,TGTGCCAGTAGTATAGGAGGGACAGGGGGCGTCTATGGCTACACCTTC,CASSIGGTGGVYGYTF
-,-,TRBV4-1,TRBJ1-2,TGCGCCAGCAGCCTAGACGCTGGGGGGAACTATGGCTACACCTTC,CASSLDAGGNYGYTF
-,TRBD1,TRBV5-1,TRBJ1-5,TGCGCCAGCAGCCCGTCCCCAGGGGGTCCTAATCAGCCCCAGCATTTT,CASSPSPGGPNQPQHF
few,TRBD1,TRBV27,TRBJ1-1,TGTGCCAGCAGTCCAAACAGGGGACTAGGCACTGAAGCTTTCTTT,CASSPNRGLGTEAFF
-,TRBD1,TRBV15,TRBJ2-1,TGTGCCACCAGCAGAGCAATCCGGGACAGGTGGGAGAATGAGCAGTTCTTC,CATSRAIRDRWENEQFF